This T cell receptor (beta chain) was sequenced during a study of blood T cell repertoires in COVID-19. Background on the study: Acute and convalescent COVID-19 samples came from the United States, Italy and Spain. PBMCs, B-cell-depleted T cells, or T cells provided the cDNA or gDNA that made up the material.

Generated by immunoSEQ multiplex PCR, the TCRdb table keeps only in-frame clones and is missing some. The sample lists some 150,000 clones, approximately 87% seen once, with 1% to 1.5% in the top ten. Trimming stripped 0 bases from V and 8 bases from J, with 14 bases between. Germline CDR1 SGDLS, CDR2 YYNGEE. This CDR3 is 14 amino acids long. Cohort allocation depended upon clinical history that participants reported. The sample was PBMCs or T cells enriched from blood (not recorded which). The chain couples TRBV9 to TRBJ1-2, with unresolved D. The sequence was obtained from a woman in her thirties with acute COVID-19. CDR3 protein: CASSVGNNPGGYTF. Written as DNA, the CDR3 is TGTGCCAGCAGCGTAGGAAACAACCCGGGAGGCTACACCTTC.